This T cell receptor (beta chain) was profiled in a study of shared clonotypes between healthy human individuals. Findings of the study overall: Sequencing depth was expected to affect clonotype sharing among donors.

Germline CDR1 and CDR2: SQVTM and ANQGSEA. The CDR3 extends over 15 amino acids. The J segment lost 7 bases and the V segment lost 1 base, leaving 8 bases of the junction unmatched. A note on this clone: Its antigen is undetermined.

Roughly 30,000 T cell genomes (roughly 220 ng DNA) went into each sorted-subset replicate. Authors' methods: ImmunoSEQ sequences covered only the junction and lacked quality scores; filtering therefore differed. TCRdb's copy holds only in-frame clones and misses some; the assay was immunoSEQ multiplex PCR. V and J calls and clone size are as listed in that table; D and trimming were resolved from the DNA. Altogether about 1.5 million clones are present, roughly 98% being singletons, with the ten largest covering 0.4% to 0.45%. Investigators divided CD4+ cells into CD45RA+ naive and CD45RA-negative memory subsets.

The rearrangement links TRBV29-1 to TRBJ2-5, with 11 bases fitting TRBD2. This clonotype was obtained from a man younger than 40 in good health. The sequenced sample consisted of naive CD4+ T cells sorted from blood. The subset denotes: CD45RA+ positively selected. Written as DNA, the CDR3 is TGCAGCGTTGAAGCGCGGACTAGCGGGCGTGGGACCCAGTACTTC. Translating gives CSVEARTSGRGTQYF.